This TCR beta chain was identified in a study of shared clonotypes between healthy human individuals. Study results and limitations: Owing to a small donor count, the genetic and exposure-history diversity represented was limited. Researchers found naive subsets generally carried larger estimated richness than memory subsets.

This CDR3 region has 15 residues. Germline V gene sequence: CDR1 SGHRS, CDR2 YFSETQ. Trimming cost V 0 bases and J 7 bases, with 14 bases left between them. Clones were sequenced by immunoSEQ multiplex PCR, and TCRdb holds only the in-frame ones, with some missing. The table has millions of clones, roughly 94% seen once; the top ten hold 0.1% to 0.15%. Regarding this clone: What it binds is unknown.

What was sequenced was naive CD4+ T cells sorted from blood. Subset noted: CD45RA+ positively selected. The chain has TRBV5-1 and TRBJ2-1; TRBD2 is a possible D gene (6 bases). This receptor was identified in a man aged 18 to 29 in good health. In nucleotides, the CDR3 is TGCGCCAGCAGCTTGGTTAACGGGGGTGTTAATGAGCAGTTCTTC. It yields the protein CASSLVNGGVNEQFF.